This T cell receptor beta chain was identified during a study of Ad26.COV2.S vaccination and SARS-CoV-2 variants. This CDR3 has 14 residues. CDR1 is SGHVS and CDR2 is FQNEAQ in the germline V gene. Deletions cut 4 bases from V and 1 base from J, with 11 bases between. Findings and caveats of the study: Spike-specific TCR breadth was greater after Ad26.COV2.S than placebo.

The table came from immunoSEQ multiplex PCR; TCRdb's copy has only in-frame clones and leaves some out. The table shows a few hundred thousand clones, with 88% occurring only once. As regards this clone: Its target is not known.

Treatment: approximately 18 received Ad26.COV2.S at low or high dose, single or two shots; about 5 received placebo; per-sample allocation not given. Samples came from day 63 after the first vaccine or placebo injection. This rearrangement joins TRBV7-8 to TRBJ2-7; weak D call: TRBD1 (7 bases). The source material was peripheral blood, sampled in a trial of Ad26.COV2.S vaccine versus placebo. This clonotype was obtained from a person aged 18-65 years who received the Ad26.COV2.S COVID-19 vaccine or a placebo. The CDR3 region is CASSSQGGSYEQYF. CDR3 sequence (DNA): TGTGCCAGCAGCTCCCAGGGGGGATCCTACGAGCAGTACTTC.